The clone carrying this T cell receptor (beta chain) was seen only a few times. Using immunoSEQ multiplex PCR, the repertoire was profiled, and TCRdb retains in-frame clones only, with some absent. The sample includes about 26,000 clones, around 92% seen only once; the top ten take around 2.8%. This entry belongs to a study of blood T cell repertoires in COVID-19. Study background: Sample material is recorded as cDNA or gDNA derived from T cells, B-cell-depleted T cells, or PBMCs.

The CDR3 is 14 residues long. V lost 6 bases to trimming and J lost 1 base, with 10 bases between them. Germline V gene data show CDR1 as MGHDK and CDR2 as SYGVNS. The chain couples TRBV25-1 to TRBJ1-3; D unclear. Sequences were obtained from peripheral blood. The TCR was taken from a human donor in a cohort sampled during active COVID-19. DNA for the CDR3: TGTGCCAGCAGCCAGTCCAGTTCTGGAAACACCATATATTTT. Amino acids: CASSQSSSGNTIYF.